What follows describes a single TCR beta chain. Its antigen remains unknown. This entry comes from a study of type 1 regulatory T cells. Study-wide context: T-allo10 is a Tr1-enriched, alloantigen-specific CD4 T cell product made in vitro. The study's findings and limits: Tr1 cells had a more restricted TCR repertoire than non-Tr1 cells.

TCRdb re-derived calls from the reads in MiXCR, one entry per CDR3 protein. The sample carries tens of thousands of distinct CDR3 sequences, less than 25% recorded once. The CDR3 extends over 16 amino acids. In germline, CDR1 is SGHRS, CDR2 YFSETQ. V lost 0 bases, J lost 4 bases, and 16 bases lay in between. Specimen: cultured type 1 regulatory T (Tr1) cells, either the whole culture or a sorted fraction (not recorded which). This sequence originates from a human donor in good health. The J gene is TRBJ1-1, the V gene TRBV5-1, with D perhaps TRBD1 (5 bases). The CDR3 here is CASSLAQATQGTEAFF. The CDR3 DNA reads as TGCGCCAGCAGCTTGGCTCAGGCGACTCAGGGCACTGAAGCTTTCTTT.